What follows is one T cell receptor (beta chain) and its context. Its cognate antigen has yet to be identified. Base qualities are not at hand, and no much larger clone is one base apart. This record belongs to a study of shared clonotypes between healthy human individuals (dated by TCRdb to the early 2020s). With respect to the entire study: The cohort comprised two women and a few men aged 18 to 49 years. For each donor, CD4 naive and CD4 memory were each given three plates, CD8 naive was given two plates, and CD8 memory was given one plate. Each donor's leukapheresis produced roughly between roughly 0.85 and 10 billion PBMCs. To increase sequencing depth and limit assay-specific biases, TCR repertoire library preparation and sequencing were carried out by different laboratories using diverse techniques. The study deeply sequenced blood TCR repertoires of five healthy adults to estimate repertoire size and the extent of clonotype sharing between individuals.

Using the deep immunoSEQ assay, multiplex PCR amplified TCR CDR3 regions from genomic DNA. Extracted genomic DNA from each cell subset was distributed evenly across all wells of several immunoSEQ 96-well plates, and each plate was treated as a replicate. For sorted subsets, roughly 200 ng of genomic DNA, equivalent to 30,000 or so T cell genomes, went into each replicate PCR. Purified libraries were measured with a Qubit 3.0 fluorometer, size-checked on a Bioanalyzer 2100, and measured again with the KAPA Library Quantification kit. Each immunoSEQ 96-well plate was sequenced on its own single-read 150-cycle Illumina NextSeq 550 flow cell. As for the authors' bioinformatics: Because the immunoSEQ output included only junctional sequences and no quality scores, the filtering could not be the same as the filtering used for full-length reads. Sequences were annotated with PyIR, a Python wrapper for IgBLAST v1.9, using IMGT germline references to assign V/J genes and CDR3. Reads with weak V/J assignments (E-value above 1e-6), missing CDR3, stop codons, out-of-frame junctions, or ambiguous translated residues were removed. V3J clonotypes were defined as sequences sharing the same inferred V gene, J gene, and CDR3 amino acid sequence. Percentage overlap between repertoires was computed as shared unique clonotypes divided by the size of the smaller repertoire. Three approaches were used to assess repertoire richness: RTK rarefaction, the Chao1 estimator, and Recon v2.1 estimates of unobserved clonotypes. Generation probabilities for all TCRbeta clonotypes obtained by the gDNA method from a few donors were computed using OLGA. The clones in this table, taken by TCRdb from immuneACCESS, are in-frame only. Not every clone is retained; where verified, under half of the shortfall comes from an unresolved V gene, and the cause of the rest is unknown. That table is the source of V, J and clone size, and D and trimming were worked out from the DNA. The sample has approximately 2.4 million clones on record, 90% to 96% of them singletons. The ten largest clones represent roughly 0.13% of the sample.

Paper-wide results and their limitations: Across a few donors, approximately 5% of naive CD4, approximately 3.6% of naive CD8, 2.3% of memory CD4, and around 0.4% of memory CD8 clonotypes were shared. Sampling was restricted to blood, and TCR repertoires in tissue are likely to differ from TCR repertoires in blood. Compared with non-shared clonotypes, the clonotypes found in all four sorted-subset donors had higher generation probabilities. Because the study included a small number of donors, the genetic and exposure-history diversity represented was limited. Even with the large sequencing depth, rarefaction of the sorted-subset datasets indicated that sequencing was incomplete. Estimated clonotype richness was generally larger for naive than for memory subsets. Based on pairwise subsampling, the degree of clonotype sharing among donors was expected to be affected by sequencing depth.

Healthy HIV-negative adults with no recently reported acute infections or vaccinations were included as donors. Only Caucasian adults living in Nashville, Tennessee, USA were represented among the donors. CD4+ T cells were enriched through magnetic negative selection, after which naive cells were positively selected on CD45RA and the remaining negative fraction served as the memory subset. Blood was obtained by leukapheresis, after which PBMCs were separated by Ficoll-Histopaque density gradient centrifugation and cryopreserved in liquid nitrogen vapor phase. Analytical flow cytometry was used to check the purity and quantity of each magnetically sorted T cell population. Genomic DNA was isolated from each sorted fraction and quantified by UV absorbance on a Nanodrop 2000c. CDR1 KGHSH and CDR2 LQKENI are derived from the germline V gene. V trim: 3 bases; J trim: 10 bases; unmatched bases: 7. Inclusive of the bounding cysteine and phenylalanine, the CDR3 is 16 residues long. Only CDR3 DNA remains: 48 bases, in frame from the first base.

This clonotype originated in a man between 18 and 29 years old in good health. Recombination linked TRBV18 to TRBJ1-6; 12 bases in the junction line up with TRBD1. Sample: naive CD4+ T cells sorted from blood. The sample's cell subset or site label is to be understood as: CD45RA+ positively selected. The nucleotide sequence is TGTGCCAGCTCACCGGCGGGACAGGGGGCGAAGTCACCCCTCCACTTT. Its protein product is CASSPAGQGAKSPLHF.